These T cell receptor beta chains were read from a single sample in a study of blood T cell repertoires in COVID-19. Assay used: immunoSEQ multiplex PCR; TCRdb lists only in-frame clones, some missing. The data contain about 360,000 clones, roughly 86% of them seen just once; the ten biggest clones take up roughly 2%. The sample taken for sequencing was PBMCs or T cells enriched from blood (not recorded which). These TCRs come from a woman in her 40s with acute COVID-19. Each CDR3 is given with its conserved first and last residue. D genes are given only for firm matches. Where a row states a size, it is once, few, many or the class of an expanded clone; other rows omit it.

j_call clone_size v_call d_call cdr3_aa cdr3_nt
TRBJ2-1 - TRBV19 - CASSSLGGDEQFF TGTGCCAGTAGTAGCCTAGGGGGAGATGAGCAGTTCTTC
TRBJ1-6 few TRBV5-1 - CASSLVYLGGGSPLHF TGCGCCAGCAGCTTGGTCTATTTAGGGGGTGGCTCACCCCTCCACTTT
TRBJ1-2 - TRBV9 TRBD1 CASSSPPQAGGGGYGYTF TGTGCCAGCAGCTCCCCCCCCCAGGCAGGGGGCGGTGGCTATGGCTACACCTTC
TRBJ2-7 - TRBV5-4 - CASSTRAGSYEQYF TGTGCCAGCAGCACTCGGGCCGGGAGCTACGAGCAGTACTTC
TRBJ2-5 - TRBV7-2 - CASSLVAVQETQYF TGTGCCAGCAGCTTAGTGGCAGTCCAAGAGACCCAGTACTTC
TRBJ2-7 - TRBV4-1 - CASRPFWGVGPYEQYF TGCGCCAGCAGGCCCTTCTGGGGCGTTGGGCCCTACGAGCAGTACTTC
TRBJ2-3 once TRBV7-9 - CASSLGQGTTDTQYF TGTGCCAGCAGCTTAGGGCAGGGGACCACAGATACGCAGTATTTT
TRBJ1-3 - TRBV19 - CASIKESGNTIYF TGTGCCAGTATCAAGGAGTCTGGAAACACCATATATTTT
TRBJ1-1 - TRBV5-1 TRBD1 CASGKDRANTEAFF TGCGCCAGCGGGAAGGACAGGGCAAACACTGAAGCTTTCTTT
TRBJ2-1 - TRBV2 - CAKGIYNEQFF TGTGCCAAGGGGATCTACAATGAGCAGTTCTTC
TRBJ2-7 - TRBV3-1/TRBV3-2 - CASQVGSSGDWGREQYF TGTGCCAGCCAGGTTGGGTCTTCGGGGGACTGGGGTAGGGAGCAGTACTTC
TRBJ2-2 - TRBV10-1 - CASSETGPTGELFF TGCGCCAGCAGTGAGACAGGGCCCACCGGGGAGCTGTTTTTT
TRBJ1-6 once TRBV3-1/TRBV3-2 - CASSQERQGFVSPLHF TGTGCCAGCAGCCAAGAGCGGCAGGGGTTTGTATCACCCCTCCACTTT
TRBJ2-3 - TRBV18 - CASSLTGRHTDTQYF TGTGCCAGCTCACTGACGGGGAGACACACAGATACGCAGTATTTT
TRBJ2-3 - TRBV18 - CASSPFDGSTDTQYF TGTGCCAGCTCACCCTTCGACGGGAGCACAGATACGCAGTATTTT
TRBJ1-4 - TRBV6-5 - CATHARGLGEKLFF TGTGCCACCCACGCTAGGGGCCTCGGGGAAAAACTGTTTTTT
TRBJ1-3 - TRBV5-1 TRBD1 CASSLGQGISGNTIYF TGCGCCAGCAGCTTGGGACAGGGGATTTCTGGAAACACCATATATTTT
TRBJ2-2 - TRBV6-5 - CASSYPLVRSGELFF TGTGCCAGCAGTTACCCACTAGTGAGGTCCGGGGAGCTGTTTTTT
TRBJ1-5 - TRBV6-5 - CASSTDWGGNQPQHF TGTGCCAGCAGTACTGACTGGGGAGGCAATCAGCCCCAGCATTTT
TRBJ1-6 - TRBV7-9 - CASSLWTSSYNSPLHF TGTGCCAGCAGCTTGTGGACTAGCTCCTATAATTCACCCCTCCACTTT
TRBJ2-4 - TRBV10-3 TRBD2 CAISAGLDKNIQYF TGTGCCATCAGTGCTGGACTAGACAAAAACATTCAGTACTTC
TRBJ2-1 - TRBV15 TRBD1 CATSSGQGGDEQFF TGTGCCACCAGCAGCGGACAGGGTGGGGATGAGCAGTTCTTC
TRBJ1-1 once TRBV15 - CATSRDRSTGREAFF TGTGCCACCAGCAGAGATAGATCGACAGGCAGGGAAGCTTTCTTT
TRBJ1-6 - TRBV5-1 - CASSLDSHNNSPLHF TGCGCCAGCAGCTTGGACAGTCACAATAATTCACCCCTCCACTTT
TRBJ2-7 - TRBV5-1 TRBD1 CASSPGTGTGEQYF TGCGCCAGCAGCCCCGGGACAGGCACCGGGGAGCAGTACTTC
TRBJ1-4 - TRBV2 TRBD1 CASSERTGGGKLFF TGTGCCAGCAGTGAGAGGACAGGGGGCGGAAAACTGTTTTTT
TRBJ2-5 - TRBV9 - CASTRRGGHEETQYF TGTGCCAGCACGAGAAGGGGGGGCCACGAAGAGACCCAGTACTTC
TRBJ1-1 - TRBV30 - CACAQAQDTEAFF TGTGCCTGCGCCCAGGCGCAGGACACTGAAGCTTTCTTT